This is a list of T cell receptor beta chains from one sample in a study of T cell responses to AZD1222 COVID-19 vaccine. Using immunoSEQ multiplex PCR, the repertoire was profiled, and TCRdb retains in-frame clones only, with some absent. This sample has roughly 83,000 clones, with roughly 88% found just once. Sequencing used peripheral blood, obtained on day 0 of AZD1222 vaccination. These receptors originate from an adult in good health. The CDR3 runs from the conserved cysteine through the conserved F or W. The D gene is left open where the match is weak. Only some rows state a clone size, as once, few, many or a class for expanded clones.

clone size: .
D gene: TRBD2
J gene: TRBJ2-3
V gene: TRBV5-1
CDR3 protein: CASSLAGDRTDTQYF
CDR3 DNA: TGCGCCAGCAGCTTAGCGGGGGACCGCACAGATACGCAGTATTTT

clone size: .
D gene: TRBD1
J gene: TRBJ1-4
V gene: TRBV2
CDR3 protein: CASIVGGQGRNEKLFF
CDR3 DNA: TGTGCCAGCATAGTGGGAGGACAGGGGAGGAATGAAAAACTGTTTTTT

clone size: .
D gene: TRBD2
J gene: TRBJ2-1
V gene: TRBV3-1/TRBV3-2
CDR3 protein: CASSQETGLAGVWEQFF
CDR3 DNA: TGTGCCAGCAGCCAAGAGACAGGGCTAGCGGGGGTCTGGGAGCAGTTCTTC

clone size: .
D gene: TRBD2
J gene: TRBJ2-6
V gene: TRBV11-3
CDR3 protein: CASSPGLAGGPGSGANVLTF
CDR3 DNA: TGTGCCAGCAGCCCGGGACTAGCGGGGGGGCCCGGCTCTGGGGCCAACGTCCTGACTTTC

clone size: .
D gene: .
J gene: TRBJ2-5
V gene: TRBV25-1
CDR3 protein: CASSDRQGGQETQYF
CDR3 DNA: TGTGCCAGCAGTGATAGGCAGGGGGGCCAAGAGACCCAGTACTTC

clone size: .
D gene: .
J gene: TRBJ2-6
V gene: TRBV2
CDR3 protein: CASVVGMLSGANVLTF
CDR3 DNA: TGTGCCAGCGTCGTCGGAATGCTCTCTGGGGCCAACGTCCTGACTTTC

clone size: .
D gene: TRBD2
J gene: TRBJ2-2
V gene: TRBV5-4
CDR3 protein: CASSSTSGSNTGELFF
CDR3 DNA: TGTGCCAGCAGCTCGACTAGCGGCTCGAACACCGGGGAGCTGTTTTTT

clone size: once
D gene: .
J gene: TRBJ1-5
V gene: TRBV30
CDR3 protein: CAWINSRPRGQPQHF
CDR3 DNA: TGTGCCTGGATCAACTCCAGGCCAAGGGGCCAGCCCCAGCATTTT

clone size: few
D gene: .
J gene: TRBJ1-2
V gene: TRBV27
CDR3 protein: CASSLFGPGGGYTF
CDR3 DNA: TGTGCCAGCAGTTTATTCGGACCGGGGGGTGGCTACACCTTC

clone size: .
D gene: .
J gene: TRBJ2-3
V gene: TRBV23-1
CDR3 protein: CASSQPVSLGGLTDTQYF
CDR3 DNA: TGCGCCAGCAGTCAACCGGTGAGTCTTGGGGGGCTGACAGATACGCAGTATTTT

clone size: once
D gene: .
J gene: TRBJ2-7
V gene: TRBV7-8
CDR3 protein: CASSLAWEQYF
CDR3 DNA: TGTGCCAGCAGCCTCGCGTGGGAGCAGTACTTC

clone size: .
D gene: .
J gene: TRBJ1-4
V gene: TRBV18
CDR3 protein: CASSLGRGGELFF
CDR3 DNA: TGTGCCAGCTCACTCGGACGGGGTGGTGAACTGTTTTTT

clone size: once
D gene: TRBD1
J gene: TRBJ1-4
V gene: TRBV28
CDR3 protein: CASSLRQGGEKLFF
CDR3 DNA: TGTGCCAGCAGCCTTAGACAGGGGGGTGAAAAACTGTTTTTT

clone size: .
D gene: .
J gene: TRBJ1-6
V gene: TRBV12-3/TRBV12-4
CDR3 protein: CASSLIGASPLHF
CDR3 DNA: TGTGCCAGCAGTTTGATCGGGGCTTCACCCCTCCACTTT

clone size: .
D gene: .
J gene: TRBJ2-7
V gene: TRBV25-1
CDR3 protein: CASSELELYEQYF
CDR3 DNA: TGTGCCAGCAGTGAATTAGAACTCTACGAGCAGTACTTC

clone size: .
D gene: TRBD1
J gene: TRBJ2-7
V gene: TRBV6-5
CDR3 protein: CASSSGQGSYEQYF
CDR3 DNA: TGTGCCAGCAGTTCGGGACAGGGATCCTACGAGCAGTACTTC

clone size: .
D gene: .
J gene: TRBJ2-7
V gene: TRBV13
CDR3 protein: CASSLGRSHEQYF
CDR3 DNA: TGTGCCAGCAGCTTAGGCAGGTCCCACGAGCAGTACTTC

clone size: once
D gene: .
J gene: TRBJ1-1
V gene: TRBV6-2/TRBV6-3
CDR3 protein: CASSNGGGGEAFF
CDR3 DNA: TGTGCCAGCAGTAATGGGGGAGGAGGTGAAGCTTTCTTT

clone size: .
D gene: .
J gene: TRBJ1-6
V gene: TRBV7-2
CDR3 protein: CASSSTDHHSPLHF
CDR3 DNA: TGTGCCAGCAGTTCGACGGATCATCATTCACCCCTCCACTTT

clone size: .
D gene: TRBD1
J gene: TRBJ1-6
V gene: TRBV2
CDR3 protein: CASSAQGAGNSPLHF
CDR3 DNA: TGTGCCAGCAGTGCGCAGGGGGCAGGGAATTCACCCCTCCACTTT

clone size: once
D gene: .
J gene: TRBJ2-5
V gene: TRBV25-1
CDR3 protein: CASTPSARAEETQYF
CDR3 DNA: TGTGCCAGCACCCCTTCAGCCCGGGCAGAGGAGACCCAGTACTTC

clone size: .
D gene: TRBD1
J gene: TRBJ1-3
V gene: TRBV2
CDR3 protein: CASNTGTGSGNTIYF
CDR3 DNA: TGTGCCAGCAATACCGGGACAGGGTCGGGAAACACCATATATTTT

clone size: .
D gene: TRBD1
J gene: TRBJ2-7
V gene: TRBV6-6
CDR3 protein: CASSYATGPYEQYF
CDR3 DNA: TGTGCCAGCAGTTACGCGACAGGGCCCTACGAGCAGTACTTC

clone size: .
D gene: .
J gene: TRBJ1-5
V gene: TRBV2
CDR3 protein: CASKSGGNQPQHF
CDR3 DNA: TGTGCCAGCAAGTCAGGGGGCAATCAGCCCCAGCATTTT

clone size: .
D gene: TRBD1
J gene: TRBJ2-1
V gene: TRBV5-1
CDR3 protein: CASSLGQGEQFF
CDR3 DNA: TGCGCCAGCAGCCTAGGACAGGGTGAGCAGTTCTTC

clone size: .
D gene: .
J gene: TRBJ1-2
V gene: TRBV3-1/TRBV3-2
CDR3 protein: CASSPVTRGYGYTF
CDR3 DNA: TGTGCCAGCAGCCCAGTTACGCGCGGCTATGGCTACACCTTC

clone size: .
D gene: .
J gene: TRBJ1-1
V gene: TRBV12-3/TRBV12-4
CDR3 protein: CASSADRNTEAFF
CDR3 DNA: TGTGCCAGCAGCGCCGACAGGAACACTGAAGCTTTCTTT

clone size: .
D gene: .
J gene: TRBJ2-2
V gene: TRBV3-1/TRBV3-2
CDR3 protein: CASSQEGGTGELFF
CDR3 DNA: TGTGCCAGCAGCCAAGAGGGGGGCACCGGGGAGCTGTTTTTT

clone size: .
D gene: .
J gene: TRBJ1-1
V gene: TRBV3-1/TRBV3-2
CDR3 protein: CASTHDGRSEAFF
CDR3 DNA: TGTGCCAGCACTCACGATGGGAGGAGTGAAGCTTTCTTT

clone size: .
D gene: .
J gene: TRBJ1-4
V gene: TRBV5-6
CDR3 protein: CASSYRRVQEKLFF
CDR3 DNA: TGTGCCAGCAGCTACCGCAGGGTTCAAGAAAAACTGTTTTTT

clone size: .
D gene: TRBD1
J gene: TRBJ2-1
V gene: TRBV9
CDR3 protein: CASSVAGQGYNEQFF
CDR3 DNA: TGTGCCAGCAGCGTAGCCGGACAGGGGTACAATGAGCAGTTCTTC

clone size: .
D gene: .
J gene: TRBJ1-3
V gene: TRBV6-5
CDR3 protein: CASRDARTSGNTIYF
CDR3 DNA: TGTGCCAGCAGGGACGCCCGGACCTCTGGAAACACCATATATTTT

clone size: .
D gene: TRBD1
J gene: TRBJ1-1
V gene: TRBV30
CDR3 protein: CAWSLGQILTEAFF
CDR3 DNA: TGTGCCTGGAGTCTGGGACAGATCCTCACTGAAGCTTTCTTT

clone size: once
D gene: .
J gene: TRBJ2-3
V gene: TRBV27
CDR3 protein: CASSPIQGRTDTQYF
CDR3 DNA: TGTGCCAGCAGTCCCATACAGGGTCGTACAGATACGCAGTATTTT

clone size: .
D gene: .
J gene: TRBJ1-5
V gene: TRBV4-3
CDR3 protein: CASSPRWVLVSNQPQHF
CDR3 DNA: TGCGCCAGCAGCCCCCGTTGGGTGCTAGTTAGCAATCAGCCCCAGCATTTT

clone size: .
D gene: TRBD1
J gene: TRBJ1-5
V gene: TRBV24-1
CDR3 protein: CATSRGLNQPQHF
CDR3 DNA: TGTGCCACCAGTAGGGGGCTTAATCAGCCCCAGCATTTT

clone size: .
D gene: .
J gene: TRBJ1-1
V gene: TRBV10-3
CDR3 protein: CAISESGGLNTEAFF
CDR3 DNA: TGTGCCATCAGTGAGTCGGGCGGCTTGAACACTGAAGCTTTCTTT

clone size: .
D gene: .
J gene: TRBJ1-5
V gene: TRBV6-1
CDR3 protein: CASSEGGQGRWSNQPQHF
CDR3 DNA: TGTGCCAGCAGTGAAGGGGGGCAGGGCAGGTGGAGCAATCAGCCCCAGCATTTT

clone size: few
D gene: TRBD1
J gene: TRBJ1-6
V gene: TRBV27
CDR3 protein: CASSLDRGLYNSPLHF
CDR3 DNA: TGTGCCAGCAGTTTGGACAGGGGACTCTATAATTCACCCCTCCACTTT

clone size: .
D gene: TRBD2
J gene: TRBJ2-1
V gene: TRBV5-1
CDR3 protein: CASSRQTSGIPDEQFF
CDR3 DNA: TGCGCCAGCAGCCGGCAAACTAGCGGGATCCCCGATGAGCAGTTCTTC

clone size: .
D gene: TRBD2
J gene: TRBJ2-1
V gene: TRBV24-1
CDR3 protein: CATSDLQASGIDEQFF
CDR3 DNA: TGTGCCACCAGTGATTTGCAGGCTAGCGGGATCGATGAGCAGTTCTTC

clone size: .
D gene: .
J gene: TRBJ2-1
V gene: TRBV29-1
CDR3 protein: CSVELNEQFF
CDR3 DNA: TGCAGCGTTGAACTCAATGAGCAGTTCTTC

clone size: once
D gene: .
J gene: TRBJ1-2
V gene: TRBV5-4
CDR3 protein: CASSNLIRPTNYGYTF
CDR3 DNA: TGTGCCAGCAGCAATTTAATTCGGCCAACTAACTATGGCTACACCTTC

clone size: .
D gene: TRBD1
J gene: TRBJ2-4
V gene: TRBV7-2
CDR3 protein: CASSSGQEKNIQYF
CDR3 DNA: TGTGCCAGCAGCTCCGGACAGGAGAAAAACATTCAGTACTTC

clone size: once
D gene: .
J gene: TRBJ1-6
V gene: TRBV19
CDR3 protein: CASSIKRNRASSYNSPLHF
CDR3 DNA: TGTGCCAGTAGTATTAAGCGTAACAGGGCTAGCTCCTATAATTCACCCCTCCACTTT

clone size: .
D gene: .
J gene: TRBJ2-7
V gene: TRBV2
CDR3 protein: CASKGGANVYEQYF
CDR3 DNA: TGTGCCAGCAAAGGGGGGGCAAATGTCTACGAGCAGTACTTC

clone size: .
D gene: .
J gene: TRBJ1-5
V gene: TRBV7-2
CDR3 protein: CASSSGRGQPQHF
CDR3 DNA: TGTGCCAGCAGCTCAGGGCGAGGTCAGCCCCAGCATTTT

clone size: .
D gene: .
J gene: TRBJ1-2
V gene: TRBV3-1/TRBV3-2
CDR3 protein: CASSQDWGAGYTF
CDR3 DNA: TGTGCCAGCAGCCAAGACTGGGGCGCAGGCTACACCTTC

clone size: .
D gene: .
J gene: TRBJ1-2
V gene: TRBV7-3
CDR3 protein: CASSLIGGFKDGYTF
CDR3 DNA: TGTGCCAGCAGCTTAATCGGGGGGTTTAAGGATGGCTACACCTTC

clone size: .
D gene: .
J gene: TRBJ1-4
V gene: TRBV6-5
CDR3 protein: CASSQWGEKLFF
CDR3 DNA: TGTGCCAGCAGTCAGTGGGGGGAAAAACTGTTTTTT

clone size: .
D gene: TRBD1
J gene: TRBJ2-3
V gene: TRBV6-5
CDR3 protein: CASSYSGQGTQYF
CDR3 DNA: TGTGCCAGCAGTTACTCAGGACAGGGTACGCAGTATTTT

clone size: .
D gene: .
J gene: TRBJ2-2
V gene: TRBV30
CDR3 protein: CAWSVRRWGDTGELFF
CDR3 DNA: TGTGCCTGGAGTGTACGTCGTTGGGGAGACACCGGGGAGCTGTTTTTT

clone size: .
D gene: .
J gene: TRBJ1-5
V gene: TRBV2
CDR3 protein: CASSVGRHQPQHF
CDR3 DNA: TGTGCCAGCAGTGTAGGGAGGCATCAGCCCCAGCATTTT

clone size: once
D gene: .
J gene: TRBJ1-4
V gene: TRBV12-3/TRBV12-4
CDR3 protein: CASSLSVDEKLFF
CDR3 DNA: TGTGCCAGCAGTTTGTCGGTAGATGAAAAACTGTTTTTT

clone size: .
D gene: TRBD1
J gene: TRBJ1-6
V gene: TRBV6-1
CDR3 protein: CASSERPQGTPLHF
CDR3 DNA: TGTGCCAGCAGTGAACGGCCACAGGGGACGCCCCTCCACTTT